This TCR beta chain was identified in a study of shared clonotypes between healthy human individuals. On the study more broadly: Three plates each covered CD4 naive and memory; CD8 naive two, CD8 memory one. Study-wide results and limits: The sole specimen, blood, was sampled, and tissue repertoires likely differ.

CDR1 is LNHDA and CDR2 is SQIVND in the germline V gene (reference sequence). V dropped 3 bases and J dropped 1; count of bases not matched to a gene: 12. The CDR3 consists of 18 residues. Naive CD45RA+ and memory CD45RA-negative subsets were split from CD4+ cells. The authors' processing: Junction-only sequences without quality scores came from ImmunoSEQ, so filtering differed. Assay: immunoSEQ multiplex PCR; the TCRdb copy retains only in-frame clones and omits some. For V, J and clone size, that table is used; D and trimming come from the DNA. The sample has under 2,500,000 clones, almost 96% seen once. Worth noting for this clone: The antigen remains unidentified.

This sequence originates from a man aged 18 to 35 in good health. The chain recombines TRBV19 with TRBJ2-4, with 7 bases identical to TRBD1. The sequenced sample was naive CD4+ T cells sorted from blood. Indicated subset: CD45RA+ positively selected. This CDR3 reads CASSIAPRGRVAKNIQYF. The CDR3 DNA is TGTGCCAGTAGTATCGCCCCAAGGGGGCGCGTGGCCAAAAACATTCAGTACTTC. The full variable domain, with the rest looked up from reference TRBV19 and TRBJ2-4, is DGGITQSPKYLFRKEGQNVTLSCEQNLNHDAMYWYRQDPGQGLRLIYYSQIVNDFQKGDIAEGYSVSREKKESFPLTVTSAQKNPTAFYLCASSIAPRGRVAKNIQYFGAGTRLSVL.